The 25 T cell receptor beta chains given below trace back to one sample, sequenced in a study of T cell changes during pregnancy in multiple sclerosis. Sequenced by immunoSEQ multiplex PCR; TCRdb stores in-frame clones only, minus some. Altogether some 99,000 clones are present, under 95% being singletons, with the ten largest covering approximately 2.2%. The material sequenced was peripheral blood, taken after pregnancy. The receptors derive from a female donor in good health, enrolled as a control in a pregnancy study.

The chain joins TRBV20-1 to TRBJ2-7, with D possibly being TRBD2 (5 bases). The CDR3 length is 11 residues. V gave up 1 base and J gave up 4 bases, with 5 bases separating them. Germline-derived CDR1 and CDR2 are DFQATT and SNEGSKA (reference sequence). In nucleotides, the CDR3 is TGCAGTGCTAGAGGGACTTACGAGCAGTACTTC. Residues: CSARGTYEQYF.

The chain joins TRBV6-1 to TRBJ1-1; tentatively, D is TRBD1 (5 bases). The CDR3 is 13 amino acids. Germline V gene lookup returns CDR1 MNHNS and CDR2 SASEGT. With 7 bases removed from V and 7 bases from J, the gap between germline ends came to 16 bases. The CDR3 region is CASMITQGNEAFF. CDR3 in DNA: TGTGCCAGCATGATTACCCAGGGTAATGAAGCTTTCTTT.

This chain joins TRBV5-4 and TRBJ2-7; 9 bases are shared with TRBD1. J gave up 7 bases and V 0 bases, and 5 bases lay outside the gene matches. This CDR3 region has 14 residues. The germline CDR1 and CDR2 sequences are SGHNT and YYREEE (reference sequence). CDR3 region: CASSLAQGAGEQYF. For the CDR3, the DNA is TGTGCCAGCAGCTTGGCACAGGGGGCTGGTGAGCAGTACTTC. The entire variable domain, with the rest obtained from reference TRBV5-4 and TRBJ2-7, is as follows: ETGVTQSPTHLIKTRGQQVTLRCSSQSGHNTVSWYQQALGQGPQFIFQYYREEENGRGNFPPRFSGLQFPNYSSELNVNALELDDSALYLCASSLAQGAGEQYFGPGTRLTVT.

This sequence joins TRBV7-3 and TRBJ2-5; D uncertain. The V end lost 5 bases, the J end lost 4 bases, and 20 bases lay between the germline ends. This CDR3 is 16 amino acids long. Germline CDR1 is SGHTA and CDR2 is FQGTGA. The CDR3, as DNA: TGTGCCAGCAGCGACCCACTTAGTAATTCGGGAGAGACCCAGTACTTC. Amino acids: CASSDPLSNSGETQYF.

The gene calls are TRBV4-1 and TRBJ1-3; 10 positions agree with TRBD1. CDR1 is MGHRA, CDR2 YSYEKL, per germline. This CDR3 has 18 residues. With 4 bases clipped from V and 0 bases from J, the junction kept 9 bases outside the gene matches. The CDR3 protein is CASSPAGQGPISGNTIYF. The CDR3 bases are TGCGCCAGCAGCCCAGCGGGACAGGGGCCTATCTCTGGAAACACCATATATTTT.

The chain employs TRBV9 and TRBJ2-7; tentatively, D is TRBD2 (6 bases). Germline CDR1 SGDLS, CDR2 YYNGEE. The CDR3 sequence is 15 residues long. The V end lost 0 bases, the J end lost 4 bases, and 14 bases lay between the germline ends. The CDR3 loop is CASSVEPGVDYEQYF. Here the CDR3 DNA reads TGTGCCAGCAGCGTAGAGCCGGGAGTCGATTACGAGCAGTACTTC.

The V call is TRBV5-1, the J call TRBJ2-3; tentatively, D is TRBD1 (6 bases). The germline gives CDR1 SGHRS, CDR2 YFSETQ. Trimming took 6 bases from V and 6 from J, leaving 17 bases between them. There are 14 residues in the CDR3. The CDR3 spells CASTQATGSDTQYF. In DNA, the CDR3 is TGCGCCAGCACCCAGGCCACAGGGTCGGATACGCAGTATTTT.

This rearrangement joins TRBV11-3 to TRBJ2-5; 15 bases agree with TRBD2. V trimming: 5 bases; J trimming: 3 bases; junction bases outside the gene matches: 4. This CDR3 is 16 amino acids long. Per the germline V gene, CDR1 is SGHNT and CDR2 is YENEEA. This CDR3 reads CASSPGLAGGEETQYF. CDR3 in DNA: TGTGCCAGCAGCCCAGGACTAGCGGGGGGGGAAGAGACCCAGTACTTC.

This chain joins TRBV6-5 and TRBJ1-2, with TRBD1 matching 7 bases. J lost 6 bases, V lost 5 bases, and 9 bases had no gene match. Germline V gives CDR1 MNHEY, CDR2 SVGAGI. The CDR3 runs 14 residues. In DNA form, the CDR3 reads TGTGCCAGCAGTCCAGGGGGTCCCGGCCATGGCTACACCTTC. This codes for CASSPGGPGHGYTF.

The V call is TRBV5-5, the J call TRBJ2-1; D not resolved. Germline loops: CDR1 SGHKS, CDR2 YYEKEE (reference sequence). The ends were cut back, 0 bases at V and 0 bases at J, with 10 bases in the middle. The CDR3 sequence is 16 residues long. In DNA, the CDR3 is TGTGCCAGCAGCTTGGCGAAACTGAGCTCCTACAATGAGCAGTTCTTC. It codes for CASSLAKLSSYNEQFF.

In DNA form, the CDR3 reads TGTGCCAGCGGGGCGGGGGGCCGAGAAGAGACCCAGTACTTC. Encoded protein: CASGAGGREETQYF. The gene calls are TRBV5-4 and TRBJ2-5; 8 bases align to TRBD2. V dropped 7 bases and J dropped 3; count of bases not matched to a gene: 8. Germline V gene sequence: CDR1 SGHNT, CDR2 YYREEE (reference sequence). This CDR3 contains 14 residues.

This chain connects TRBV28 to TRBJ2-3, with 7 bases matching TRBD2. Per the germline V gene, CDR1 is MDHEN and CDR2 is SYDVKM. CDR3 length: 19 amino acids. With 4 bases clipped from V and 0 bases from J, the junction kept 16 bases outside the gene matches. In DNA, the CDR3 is TGTGCCAGCAGTTCGGGACTATCAAAGACGGAAACTAGCACAGATACGCAGTATTTT. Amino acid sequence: CASSSGLSKTETSTDTQYF.

The CDR3 spells CASSVSQGMNYGYTF. CDR3 nucleotides: TGCGCCAGCAGCGTATCACAGGGGATGAACTATGGCTACACCTTC. This chain links TRBV5-1 with TRBJ1-2, with TRBD1 identical over 7 bases. The CDR3 covers 15 residues. Germline values: CDR1 SGHRS, CDR2 YFSETQ. V lost 4 bases and J lost 2; bases outside the gene matches: 8.

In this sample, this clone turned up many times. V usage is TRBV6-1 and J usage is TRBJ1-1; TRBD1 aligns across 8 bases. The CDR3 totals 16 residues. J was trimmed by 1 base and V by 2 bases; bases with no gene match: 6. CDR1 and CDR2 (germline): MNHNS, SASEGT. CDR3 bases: TGTGCCAGCAGTGAATCGGTGGGGACAGGGAACACTGAAGCTTTCTTT. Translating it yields CASSESVGTGNTEAFF.

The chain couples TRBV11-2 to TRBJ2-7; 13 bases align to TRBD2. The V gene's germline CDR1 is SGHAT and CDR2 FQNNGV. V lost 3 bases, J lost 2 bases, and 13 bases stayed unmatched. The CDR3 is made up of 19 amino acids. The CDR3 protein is CASSFRTGTSGIRPYEQYF. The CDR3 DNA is TGTGCCAGCAGCTTTAGAACCGGGACTAGCGGGATTAGGCCCTACGAGCAGTACTTC.

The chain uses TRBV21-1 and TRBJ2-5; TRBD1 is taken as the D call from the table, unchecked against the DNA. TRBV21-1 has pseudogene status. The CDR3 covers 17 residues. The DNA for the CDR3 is TGTGCCAGCAGCAACTGGACAGGGACGAGGTACCAAGAGACCCAGTACTTC. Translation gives CASSNWTGTRYQETQYF.

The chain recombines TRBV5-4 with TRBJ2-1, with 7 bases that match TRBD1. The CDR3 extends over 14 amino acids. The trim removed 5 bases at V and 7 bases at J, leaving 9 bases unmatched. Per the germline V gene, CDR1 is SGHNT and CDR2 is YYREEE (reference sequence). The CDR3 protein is CASSIDRVRNEQFF. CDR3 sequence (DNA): TGTGCCAGCAGTATCGACAGGGTAAGGAATGAGCAGTTCTTC.

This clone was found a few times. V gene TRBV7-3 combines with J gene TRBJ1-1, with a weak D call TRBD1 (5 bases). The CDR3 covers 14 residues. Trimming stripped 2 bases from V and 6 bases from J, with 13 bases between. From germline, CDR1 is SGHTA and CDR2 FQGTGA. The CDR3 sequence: CASSLSGQGAEAFF. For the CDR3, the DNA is TGTGCCAGCAGCTTATCCGGACAAGGCGCTGAAGCTTTCTTT. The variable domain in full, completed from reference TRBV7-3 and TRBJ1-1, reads GAGVSQTPSNKVTEKGKYVELRCDPISGHTALYWYRQSLGQGPEFLIYFQGTGAADDSGLPNDRFFAVRPEGSVSTLKIQRTERGDSAVYLCASSLSGQGAEAFFGQGTRLTVV.

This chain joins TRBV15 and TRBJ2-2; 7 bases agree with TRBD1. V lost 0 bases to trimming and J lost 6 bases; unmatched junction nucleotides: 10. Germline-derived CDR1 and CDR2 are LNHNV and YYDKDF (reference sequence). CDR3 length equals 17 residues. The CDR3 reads CATSRDNTGVGAGELFF. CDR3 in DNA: TGTGCCACCAGCAGAGATAATACAGGGGTCGGCGCCGGGGAGCTGTTTTTT.

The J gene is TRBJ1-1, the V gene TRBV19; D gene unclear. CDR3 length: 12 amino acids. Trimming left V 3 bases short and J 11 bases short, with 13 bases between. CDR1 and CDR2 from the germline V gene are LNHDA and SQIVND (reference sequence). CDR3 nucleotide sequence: TGTGCCAGTAGTATCCCCGGGGTGGAGGCTTTCTTT. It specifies CASSIPGVEAFF.

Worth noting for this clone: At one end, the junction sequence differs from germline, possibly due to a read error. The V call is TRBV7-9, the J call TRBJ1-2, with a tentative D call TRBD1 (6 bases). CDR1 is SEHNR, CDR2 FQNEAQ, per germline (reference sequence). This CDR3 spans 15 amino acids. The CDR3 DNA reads TGTGCCAGCAGCGCCTCCGGGACACCAAACTATGGCTACGCCTTC. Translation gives CASSASGTPNYGYAF. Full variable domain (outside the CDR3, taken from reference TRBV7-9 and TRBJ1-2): DTGVSQNPRHKITKRGQNVTFRCDPISEHNRLYWYRQTLGQGPEFLTYFQNEAQLEKSRLLSDRFSAERPKGSFSTLEIQRTEQGDSAMYLCASSASGTPNYGYAFGSGTRLTVV.

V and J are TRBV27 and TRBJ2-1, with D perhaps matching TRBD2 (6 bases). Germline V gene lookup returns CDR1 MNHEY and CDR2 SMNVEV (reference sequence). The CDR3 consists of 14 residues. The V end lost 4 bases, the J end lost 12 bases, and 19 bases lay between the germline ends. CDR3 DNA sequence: TGTGCCAGCAGTTCCCGGGACTTCCGGCCTGGGCAGTTCTTC. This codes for CASSSRDFRPGQFF.

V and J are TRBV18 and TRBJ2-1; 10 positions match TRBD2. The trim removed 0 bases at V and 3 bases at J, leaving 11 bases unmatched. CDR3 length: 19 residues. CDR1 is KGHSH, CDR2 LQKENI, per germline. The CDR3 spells CASSPPRAGGPVDYNEQFF. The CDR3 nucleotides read TGTGCCAGCTCACCACCGAGAGCGGGAGGGCCGGTCGACTACAATGAGCAGTTCTTC.

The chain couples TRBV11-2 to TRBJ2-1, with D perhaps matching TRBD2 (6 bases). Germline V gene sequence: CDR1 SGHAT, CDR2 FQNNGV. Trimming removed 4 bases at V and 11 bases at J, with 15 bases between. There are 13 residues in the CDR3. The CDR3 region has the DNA TGTGCCAGCAGCTCGGGACTCGCAATGAAGCAGTTCTTC. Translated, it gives CASSSGLAMKQFF.

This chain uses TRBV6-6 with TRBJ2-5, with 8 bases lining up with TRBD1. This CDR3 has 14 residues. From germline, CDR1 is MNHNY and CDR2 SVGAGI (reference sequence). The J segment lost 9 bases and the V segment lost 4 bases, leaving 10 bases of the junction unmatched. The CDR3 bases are TGTGCCAGCAGTTCTGGACAGGGCGGTTTGGCCCAGTACTTC. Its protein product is CASSSGQGGLAQYF.